The next 10 T cell receptor beta chains were all read from a single sample in a study of cytomegalovirus exposure and HLA in healthy donors. 13 Jbeta primers and 60 Vbeta primers were used for the PCR. The repertoire was sequenced with immunoSEQ multiplex PCR; TCRdb's copy has only in-frame clones and lacks some. The table has about 220,000 clones, 65% to 75% seen once. Specimen: PBMCs. These receptor sequences come from a woman younger than 45 in good health and CMV-seronegative.

This chain connects TRBV29-1 to TRBJ2-1, with D maybe TRBD2 (5 bases). The germline V gene encodes CDR1 SQVTM and CDR2 ANQGSEA. Trimming removed 5 bases at V and 4 bases at J, with 21 bases between. This CDR3 region has 16 residues. The CDR3 protein is CSVSLWKAAIYNEQFF. The CDR3 DNA reads TGCAGCGTTAGCCTCTGGAAAGCGGCAATATACAATGAGCAGTTCTTC.

The chain uses TRBV7-3 and TRBJ2-1, with 10 bases that match TRBD2. Germline trimming cut 2 bases from V and 9 bases from J; bases unmatched to any gene: 7. CDR3 length: 15 residues. Per germline, CDR1 SGHTA and CDR2 FQGTGA. The CDR3 is CASSLVLAGVGEQFF. CDR3 nucleotide sequence: TGTGCCAGCAGCTTAGTCCTAGCGGGAGTCGGTGAGCAGTTCTTC.

The V call is TRBV6-5, the J call TRBJ1-1; D is perhaps TRBD1 (6 bases). Between the trimmed V and J ends, which lost 9 bases and 0 bases, there was a span of 17 bases. This CDR3 comprises 15 residues. In germline, CDR1 is MNHEY, CDR2 SVGAGI. The CDR3 nucleotides read TGTGCCAGTTCCAAGGGGGTGGAAATGAACACTGAAGCTTTCTTT. This codes for CASSKGVEMNTEAFF.

This clone was found once. The chain employs TRBV9 and TRBJ2-5, with 14 bases identical to TRBD2. With 4 bases clipped from V and 7 bases from J, the junction kept 9 bases outside the gene matches. Germline loops: CDR1 SGDLS, CDR2 YYNGEE. The CDR3 length is 16 residues. The CDR3 nucleotides are TGTGCCAGCAGCACCGGACTAGCGGGGGGCCAGGGGACCCAGTACTTC. Amino acids: CASSTGLAGGQGTQYF.

This clone occurred once. V and J are TRBV2 and TRBJ1-2; tentative D call: TRBD1 (6 bases). The CDR3 has 13 amino acids. CDR1 SNHLY and CDR2 FYNNEI come from the germline V gene. The V end was cut by 5 bases, the J end by 2 bases, with 9 bases between. The CDR3 coding sequence is TGTGCCAGCAGTACCACAGGGAACTATGGCTACACCTTC. This sequence encodes CASSTTGNYGYTF.

The chain couples TRBV11-2 to TRBJ2-4, with TRBD2 matching 11 bases. The CDR3 extends over 17 amino acids. The junction had 7 bases not matched to a gene; V was cut back by 5 bases and J by 1 base. The germline V gene has CDR1 SGHAT and CDR2 FQNNGV. The CDR3 reads CASSLQGTSGAKNIQYF. CDR3 in DNA: TGTGCCAGCAGCCTACAGGGGACTAGCGGCGCCAAAAACATTCAGTACTTC. The entire variable domain, with the rest obtained from reference TRBV11-2 and TRBJ2-4, is as follows: EAGVAQSPRYKIIEKRQSVAFWCNPISGHATLYWYQQILGQGPKLLIQFQNNGVVDDSQLPKDRFSAERLKGVDSTLKIQPAKLEDSAVYLCASSLQGTSGAKNIQYFGAGTRLSVL.

The chain combines TRBV11-1 with TRBJ2-7; 7 nucleotides align to TRBD2. Germline CDR1 and CDR2: SGHAT and FQDESV (reference sequence). This CDR3 is 14 amino acids long. Losses at the gene ends were 5 bases for V and 4 bases for J; bases not matched to a gene: 8. The CDR3 loop is CASSRLAQTYEQYF. The CDR3, as DNA: TGTGCCAGCAGCCGACTAGCTCAGACATACGAGCAGTACTTC.

The V and J genes are TRBV7-9 and TRBJ2-1; D gene ambiguous. Per germline, CDR1 SEHNR and CDR2 FQNEAQ (reference sequence). The CDR3 spans 13 residues. V shed 5 bases and J shed 7 bases, with 12 bases lying between them. The CDR3 region has the DNA TGTGCCAGCAGCGCCGCATTCAGGAATGAGCAGTTCTTC. It specifies CASSAAFRNEQFF.

The gene calls are TRBV2 and TRBJ2-5, with TRBD2 matching 10 bases. Germline CDR1 SNHLY, CDR2 FYNNEI. The V gene end was trimmed by 1 base and the J gene end by 5 bases; junction bases not matched to a gene: 7. CDR3 length equals 16 residues. The CDR3 nucleotides read TGTGCCAGCAGTGAAGTACTAGCGGGGCCCGGGGAGACCCAGTACTTC. This codes for CASSEVLAGPGETQYF.

CDR3 loop: CASSQVAGGHNEQFF. The CDR3, as DNA: TGCGCCAGCAGCCAAGTGGCAGGGGGCCACAATGAGCAGTTCTTC. The chain joins TRBV4-1 to TRBJ2-1; TRBD1 aligns across 8 bases. Germline loops: CDR1 MGHRA, CDR2 YSYEKL. The CDR3 runs 15 residues. Trimming at V came to 1 base and at J to 5 bases, leaving 4 bases not matched to a gene.